This T cell receptor (beta chain) was retrieved from a study of memory CD8 T cells in hepatitis C reinfection. V gave up 5 bases and J gave up 6 bases; unmatched junction bases: 10. This CDR3 spans 15 amino acids. The germline V gene has CDR1 SNHLY and CDR2 FYNNEI. Noted time point: peak reinfection, 3 to 8 weeks after reinfection detection. No in vitro expansion preceded TCR sequencing of the sorted cells. The repertoire was sequenced with immunoSEQ multiplex PCR; TCRdb's copy has only in-frame clones and lacks some. The sample consists of 44,000 or so clones, roughly 88% of them appearing once. This receptor was identified in a man aged 18 to 35 with hepatitis C virus infection. This rearrangement joins TRBV2 to TRBJ1-5; 7 bases line up with TRBD1. The sequencing input was naive CD8+ T cells sorted from blood. The CDR3 bases are TGTGCCAGCAGTTTAGCAGGGGGAGGTCGTCAGCCCCAGCATTTT. Its translation is CASSLAGGGRQPQHF.